A single TCR beta chain is shown here with its context. This record belongs to a study of control samples from healthy donors and cancer patients. Germline values: CDR1 SGHRS, CDR2 YFSETQ. V lost 4 bases and J lost 13, with 18 bases in between. There are 13 residues in the CDR3. The assay was immunoSEQ multiplex PCR, and TCRdb's table has in-frame clones only and misses some. The sample yields approximately 120,000 clones, around 87% seen once. Material for sequencing was blood. V and J are TRBV5-1 and TRBJ1-3; possible D gene TRBD1, 6 bases. The receptor was derived from a man aged 35 to 55 in good health. CDR3 amino acids: CASSPLAGGEIYF. Here the CDR3 DNA reads TGCGCCAGCAGCCCGTTGGCGGGGGGCGAAATATATTTT.